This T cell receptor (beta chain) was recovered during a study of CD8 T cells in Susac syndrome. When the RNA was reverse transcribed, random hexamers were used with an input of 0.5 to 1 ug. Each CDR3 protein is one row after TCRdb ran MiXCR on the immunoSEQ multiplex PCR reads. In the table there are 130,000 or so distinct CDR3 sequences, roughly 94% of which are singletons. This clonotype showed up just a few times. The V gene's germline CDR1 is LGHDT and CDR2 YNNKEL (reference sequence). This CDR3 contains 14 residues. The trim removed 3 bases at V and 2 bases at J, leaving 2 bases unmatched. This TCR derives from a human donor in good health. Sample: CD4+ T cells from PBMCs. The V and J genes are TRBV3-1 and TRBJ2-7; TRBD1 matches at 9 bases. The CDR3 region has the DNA TGTGCCAGCAGCCATCGGGACAGGGCCTACGAGCAGTACTTC. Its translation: CASSHRDRAYEQYF.